The 21 T cell receptor beta chains listed next were all sequenced from one sample in a study of cytomegalovirus exposure and HLA in healthy donors. The PCR had 60 Vbeta and 13 Jbeta primers. Only in-frame clones appear in the TCRdb table, and some are missing; sequencing was by immunoSEQ multiplex PCR. Of fewer than 200,000 clones in the sample, roughly 73% were seen once. The sequencing input was PBMCs. The receptors here all came from a woman aged 25 to 39 in good health and CMV-seronegative.

The gene calls are TRBV4-2 and TRBJ1-1; no reliable D call. This CDR3 has 13 residues. The V end lost 1 base, the J end lost 4 bases, and 7 bases lay between the germline ends. The germline V gene encodes CDR1 LGHNA and CDR2 YNFKEQ. For the CDR3, the DNA is TGTGCCAGCAGCCAAGGGCAGGCCACTGAAGCTTTCTTT. Translation: CASSQGQATEAFF.

The V and J genes are TRBV6-1 and TRBJ1-5; the D gene is possibly TRBD1 (5 bases). Germline CDR1 is MNHNS and CDR2 is SASEGT. There are 14 residues in the CDR3. Trimming shortened V by 6 bases and J by 3 bases, and 12 bases separated the two germline ends. This chain's CDR3 is CASRGGRDNQPQHF. CDR3 nucleotides: TGTGCCAGCAGGGGGGGTAGGGACAATCAGCCCCAGCATTTT.

CDR3 amino acids: CASSVGSTAGNTIYF. The DNA for the CDR3 is TGTGCCAGCAGCGTAGGCAGTACAGCTGGAAACACCATATATTTT. V is TRBV9 and J is TRBJ1-3, with no clear D. V shed 0 bases and J shed 2 bases, with 9 bases lying between them. From germline, CDR1 is SGDLS and CDR2 YYNGEE. The CDR3 has 15 amino acids.

Details on this clone: A read error may account for a junction end that differs from germline. The V and J genes are TRBV7-9 and TRBJ2-1; D is possibly TRBD2 (6 bases). The CDR3 contains 15 residues. Germline V CDR1 and CDR2: SEHNR, FQNEAQ (reference sequence). In DNA form, the CDR3 reads TGTTCCAGCAGCTTTATCGCGGGGAACTACAATGAGCAGTTCTTC. Translation: CSSSFIAGNYNEQFF.

The J gene is TRBJ2-5, the V gene TRBV28; no reliable D call. The germline V gene encodes CDR1 MDHEN and CDR2 SYDVKM. The germline V and J ends were trimmed by 5 bases and 5 bases, with 15 bases remaining between them. CDR3 length: 14 amino acids. CDR3 nucleotides: TGTGCCAGCAGTCGGTATTCCGCGTTGGAGACCCAGTACTTC. Amino acid sequence: CASSRYSALETQYF.

This sequence joins TRBV20-1 and TRBJ1-1, with D hard to call. The CDR3 length is 11 residues. The germline V gene has CDR1 DFQATT and CDR2 SNEGSKA (reference sequence). The CDR3 is CRNSGEAEAFF. The CDR3 nucleotides read TGCAGAAATTCAGGTGAAGCTGAAGCTTTCTTT.

The CDR3 coding sequence is TGTGCCAGCTCACCGACAGTTAATGAAAAACTGTTTTTT. Its translation is CASSPTVNEKLFF. The genes are TRBV18 and TRBJ1-4, with a possible D match to TRBD1 (5 bases). The V gene lost 3 bases and the J gene lost 4 bases, with 6 bases spanning the gap. Per germline, CDR1 KGHSH and CDR2 LQKENI. This CDR3 region has 13 residues.

The CDR3 sequence is CASSIAGLYNEQFF. In DNA, the CDR3 is TGTGCCAGTAGTATAGCTGGGCTCTACAATGAGCAGTTCTTC. The chain recombines TRBV19 with TRBJ2-1; no definite D call. From germline, CDR1 is LNHDA and CDR2 SQIVND (reference sequence). CDR3 length equals 14 residues. Trimming stripped 1 base from V and 3 bases from J, with 7 bases between.

This chain connects TRBV5-1 to TRBJ2-5; 9 bases agree with TRBD2. The CDR3 runs 15 residues. Germline V gives CDR1 SGHRS, CDR2 YFSETQ. Germline trimming cut 0 bases from V and 5 bases from J; bases unmatched to any gene: 5. The CDR3 protein is CASSLETSGLETQYF. The CDR3 coding sequence is TGCGCCAGCAGCTTGGAGACTAGCGGTTTGGAGACCCAGTACTTC.

The chain has TRBV7-2 and TRBJ1-5; 8 nucleotides line up with TRBD1. The CDR3 extends over 14 amino acids. Trimming at V came to 2 bases and at J to 7 bases, leaving 4 bases not matched to a gene. The germline V gene encodes CDR1 SGHTA and CDR2 FQGNSA. CDR3 sequence (DNA): TGTGCCAGCAGCTTACCGAGGACAGGGCAGCCCCAGCATTTT. Amino acids: CASSLPRTGQPQHF.

A few counts support this clone. A read error may account for a junction end that differs from germline. The chain employs TRBV7-7 and TRBJ2-3; TRBD1 aligns across 7 bases. Per germline, CDR1 SSHAT and CDR2 FNYEAQ (reference sequence). The CDR3 sequence is 13 residues long. In DNA, the CDR3 is TGTGCTAGCAGCTTCTCGTCAGGGGGTACGCAGTATTTT. It yields the protein CASSFSSGGTQYF.

The chain carries TRBV7-2 and TRBJ2-5, with D tentatively TRBD2 (6 bases). V was shortened by 1 base and J by 3 bases, with 18 bases between the two germline ends. CDR3 length equals 17 residues. CDR1 is SGHTA and CDR2 is FQGNSA in the germline V gene. The CDR3 DNA sequence: TGTGCCAGCAGCTTAGATGCGTGGTTGCGACTAGAAGAGACCCAGTACTTC. The encoded protein is CASSLDAWLRLEETQYF.

The chain employs TRBV7-9 and TRBJ1-1; the D gene is possibly TRBD1 (5 bases). The length of the CDR3 is 15 residues. Deletions cut 2 bases from V and 4 bases from J, with 14 bases between. Germline V gene data show CDR1 as SEHNR and CDR2 as FQNEAQ (reference sequence). The CDR3: CASSLNGGWGTEAFF. The CDR3 coding sequence is TGTGCCAGCAGCTTAAATGGGGGGTGGGGCACTGAAGCTTTCTTT.

This clone has a handful of counts. The chain has TRBV25-1 and TRBJ1-2; TRBD1 agrees at 9 bases. The trim removed 3 bases at V and 0 bases at J, leaving 8 bases unmatched. The germline V gene has CDR1 MGHDK and CDR2 SYGVNS. The CDR3 is 17 amino acids. For the CDR3, the DNA is TGTGCCAGCAGTGAGGCGGGACAGGGCAAAGCTAACTATGGCTACACCTTC. Translated, it gives CASSEAGQGKANYGYTF.

The J gene is TRBJ1-1, the V gene TRBV19, with D possibly matching TRBD1 (5 bases). This CDR3 region has 13 residues. V was clipped by 5 bases and J by 1 base, with 8 bases between them. Germline V CDR1 and CDR2: LNHDA, SQIVND (reference sequence). The DNA for the CDR3 is TGTGCCAGTAGTTCGACAGAGAACACTGAAGCTTTCTTT. Its protein is CASSSTENTEAFF.

This clone was counted between two and nine times. The rearrangement links TRBV7-3 to TRBJ2-7; the match to TRBD2 covers 9 bases. The V gene end was trimmed by 5 bases and the J gene end by 0 bases; junction bases not matched to a gene: 2. The CDR3 loop spans 14 amino acids. Germline CDR1 is SGHTA and CDR2 is FQGTGA. This chain's CDR3 is CASSPSGDSYEQYF. The CDR3 nucleotides are TGTGCCAGCAGCCCTAGCGGGGACTCCTACGAGCAGTACTTC.

This chain joins TRBV28 and TRBJ1-2, with 8 bases that match TRBD1. The germline V gene encodes CDR1 MDHEN and CDR2 SYDVKM. The CDR3 is made up of 17 amino acids. The J segment lost 0 bases and the V segment lost 4 bases, leaving 10 bases of the junction unmatched. The CDR3 spells CASSSLPGGVANYGYTF. The CDR3 bases are TGTGCCAGCAGTTCGCTCCCAGGGGGCGTAGCTAACTATGGCTACACCTTC.

V usage is TRBV19 and J usage is TRBJ1-2; D remains unclear. The CDR3 has 14 residues. V lost 6 bases and J lost 3, with 14 bases in between. Germline values: CDR1 LNHDA, CDR2 SQIVND (reference sequence). CDR3 protein: CASRTEGAYYGYTF. CDR3 coding DNA: TGTGCCAGTAGAACCGAGGGTGCCTACTATGGCTACACCTTC.

CDR3 sequence reads: CASSGGETDTQYF. The CDR3 region has the DNA TGCGCCAGCAGCGGGGGGGAGACAGATACGCAGTATTTT. V and J are TRBV5-1 and TRBJ2-3; TRBD2 matches 7 bases. CDR1 is SGHRS and CDR2 is YFSETQ in the germline V gene. V was clipped by 4 bases and J by 3 bases; unmatched bases: 2. The CDR3 covers 13 residues.

The rearrangement uses TRBV5-6 and TRBJ2-7; 7 nucleotides line up with TRBD1. Germline CDR1 reads SGHDT; CDR2 reads YYEEEE. The J segment lost 6 bases and the V segment lost 4 bases, leaving 10 bases of the junction unmatched. This CDR3 contains 14 residues. CDR3 sequence: CASSPTGNDCEQYF. In DNA form, the CDR3 reads TGTGCCAGCAGCCCGACAGGGAATGATTGCGAGCAGTACTTC.

V is TRBV4-2 and J is TRBJ2-1, with unresolved D. Germline V lookup: CDR1 LGHNA, CDR2 YNFKEQ. The CDR3 extends over 14 amino acids. Trimming removed 4 bases from V and 7 bases from J, with 14 bases in between. This CDR3 reads CASSPRLVWNEQFF. The CDR3 nucleotides are TGTGCCAGCAGCCCGCGACTGGTGTGGAATGAGCAGTTCTTC.